This record covers a single T cell receptor (beta chain). Its antigen is not known. The CDR3 extends over 13 amino acids. From germline, CDR1 is MDHEN and CDR2 SYDVKM. The V end lost 5 bases, the J end lost 2 bases, and 8 bases lay between the germline ends. The data were obtained in a study of shared clonotypes between healthy human individuals. For the study at large: The composition of the donors was a couple of women and a few men aged 18 to 49.

Selected positively for CCR7 and CD45RO-negative, naive CD8 cells excluded terminally differentiated effector memory CD45RA+ cells. The data were produced by immunoSEQ multiplex PCR, yet TCRdb's version contains in-frame clones alone and is incomplete. The table records hundreds of thousands of clones, over 90% of them present only once. Whole-study findings and limits: The naive CD4 repertoires of a few donors were compared, and around 5% of clonotypes were shared.

Sequencing was performed on naive CD8+ T cells sorted from blood. The TCR originated in a young man in good health. V gene TRBV28 combines with J gene TRBJ2-3, with D maybe TRBD2 (5 bases). The CDR3 nucleotides are TGTGCCAGCAGTGGAGGTTTCACAGATACGCAGTATTTT. Translation gives CASSGGFTDTQYF. The full variable domain, rest sourced from reference TRBV28 and TRBJ2-3, is DVKVTQSSRYLVKRTGEKVFLECVQDMDHENMFWYRQDPGLGLRLIYFSYDVKMKEKGDIPEGYSVSREKKERFSLILESASTNQTSMYLCASSGGFTDTQYFGPGTRLTVL.